Sequencing of this T cell receptor beta chain was carried out in a study of vaccination and CD4 T cells after COVID-19. The wider study: Overlapping spike peptides from SARS-CoV-2, HCoV-NL63, HCoV-OC43 and HCoV-229E served to stimulate the cells.

CDR1 and CDR2 (germline): DFQATT, SNEGSKA (reference sequence). This CDR3 has 14 amino acids. V lost 3 bases and J 7 bases, leaving 18 bases between the germline ends. As concerns this clonotype: The antigen is not known.

Sequenced with the Oncomine TCR Beta short-read assay was DNA taken from cultured CD4+ T cells. Someone extracted genomic DNA from cultured CD4+ T cells. One entry per CDR3 protein results from TCRdb running MiXCR on the PCR reads. Of about 14,000 distinct CDR3 sequences in the sample, around 49% are singletons; the top ten hold roughly a tenth. The sample's treatment: roughly 10-day PBMC culture with coronavirus spike peptide pools or control peptides (ViraFEST assay). The source is a human donor who had recovered from COVID-19. The rearrangement joins TRBV20-1 to TRBJ2-5; D possibly corresponds to TRBD2 (6 bases). The sample consisted of CD4+ T cells from blood, cultured in vitro, taken before SARS-CoV-2 vaccination. The CDR3 loop is CSASDGGGLRTQYF. In DNA, the CDR3 is TGCAGTGCTAGCGATGGCGGAGGGCTTAGGACCCAGTACTTC.